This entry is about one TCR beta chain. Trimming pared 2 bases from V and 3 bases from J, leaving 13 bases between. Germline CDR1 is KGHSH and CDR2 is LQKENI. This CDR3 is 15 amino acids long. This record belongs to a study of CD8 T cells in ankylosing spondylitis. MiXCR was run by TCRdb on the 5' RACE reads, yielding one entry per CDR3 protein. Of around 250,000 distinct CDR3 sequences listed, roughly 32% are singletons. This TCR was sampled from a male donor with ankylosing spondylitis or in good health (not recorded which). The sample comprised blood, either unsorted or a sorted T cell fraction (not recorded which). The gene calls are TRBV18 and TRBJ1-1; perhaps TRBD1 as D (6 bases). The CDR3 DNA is TGTGCCAGCTCACCATCCGGGGGCCAGGACACTGAAGCTTTCTTT. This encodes CASSPSGGQDTEAFF. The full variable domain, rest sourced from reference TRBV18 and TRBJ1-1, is NAGVMQNPRHLVRRRGQEARLRCSPMKGHSHVYWYRQLPEEGLKFMVYLQKENIIDESGMPKERFSAEFPKEGPSILRIQQVVRGDSAAYFCASSPSGGQDTEAFFGQGTRLTVV.